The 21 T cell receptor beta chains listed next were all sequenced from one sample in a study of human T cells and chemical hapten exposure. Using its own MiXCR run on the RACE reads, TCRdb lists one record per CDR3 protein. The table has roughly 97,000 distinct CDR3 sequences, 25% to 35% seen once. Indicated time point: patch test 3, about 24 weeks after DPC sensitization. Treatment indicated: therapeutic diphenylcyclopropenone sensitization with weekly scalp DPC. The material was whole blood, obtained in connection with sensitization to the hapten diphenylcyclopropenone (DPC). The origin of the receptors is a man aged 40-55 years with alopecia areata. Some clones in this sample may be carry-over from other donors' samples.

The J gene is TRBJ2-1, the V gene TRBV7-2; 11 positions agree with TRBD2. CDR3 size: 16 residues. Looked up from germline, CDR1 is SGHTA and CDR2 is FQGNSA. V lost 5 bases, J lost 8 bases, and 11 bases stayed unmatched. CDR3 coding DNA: TGTGCCAGCAGCCTATGGACTAGCGGGTCTAACCATGAGCAGTTCTTC. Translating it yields CASSLWTSGSNHEQFF.

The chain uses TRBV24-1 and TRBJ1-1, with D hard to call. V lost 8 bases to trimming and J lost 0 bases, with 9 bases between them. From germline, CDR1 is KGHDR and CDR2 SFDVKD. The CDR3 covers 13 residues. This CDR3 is CATMEGMNTEAFF. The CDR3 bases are TGTGCCACCATGGAGGGAATGAACACTGAAGCTTTCTTT.

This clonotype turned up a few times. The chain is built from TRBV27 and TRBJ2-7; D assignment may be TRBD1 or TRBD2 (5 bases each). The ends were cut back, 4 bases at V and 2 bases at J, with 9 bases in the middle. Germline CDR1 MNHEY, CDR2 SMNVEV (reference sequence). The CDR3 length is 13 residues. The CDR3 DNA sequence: TGTGCCAGCAGTTGGGACGCAACCTACGAGCAGTACTTC. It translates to CASSWDATYEQYF.

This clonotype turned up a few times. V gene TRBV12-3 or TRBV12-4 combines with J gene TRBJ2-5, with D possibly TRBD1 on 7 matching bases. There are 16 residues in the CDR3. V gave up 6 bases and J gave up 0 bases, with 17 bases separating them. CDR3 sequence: CASSLGGWDYQETQYF. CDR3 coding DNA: TGTGCCAGCAGCCTAGGGGGCTGGGACTACCAAGAGACCCAGTACTTC.

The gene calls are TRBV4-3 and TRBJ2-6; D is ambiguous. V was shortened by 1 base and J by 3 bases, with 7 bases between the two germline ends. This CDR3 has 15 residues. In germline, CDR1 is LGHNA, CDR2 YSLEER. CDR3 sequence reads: CASSQAWGGANVLTF. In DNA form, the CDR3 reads TGCGCCAGCAGCCAAGCTTGGGGTGGGGCCAACGTCCTGACTTTC.

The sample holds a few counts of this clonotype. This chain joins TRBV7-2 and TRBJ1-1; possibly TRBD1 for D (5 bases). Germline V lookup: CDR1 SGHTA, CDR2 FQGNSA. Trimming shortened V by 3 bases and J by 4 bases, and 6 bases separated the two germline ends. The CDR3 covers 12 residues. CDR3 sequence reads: CASSFQGTEAFF. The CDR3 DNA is TGTGCCAGCAGCTTCCAGGGCACTGAAGCTTTCTTT. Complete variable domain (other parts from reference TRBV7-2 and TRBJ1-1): GAGVSQSPSNKVTEKGKDVELRCDPISGHTALYWYRQSLGQGLEFLIYFQGNSAPDKSGLPSDRFSAERTGGSVSTLTIQRTQQEDSAVYLCASSFQGTEAFFGQGTRLTVV.

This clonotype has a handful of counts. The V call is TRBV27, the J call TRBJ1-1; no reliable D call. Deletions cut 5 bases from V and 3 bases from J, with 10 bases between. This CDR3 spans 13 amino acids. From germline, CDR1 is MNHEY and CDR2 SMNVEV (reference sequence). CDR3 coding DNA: TGTGCCAGCAGTCACGTATGGGACACTGAAGCTTTCTTT. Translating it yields CASSHVWDTEAFF.

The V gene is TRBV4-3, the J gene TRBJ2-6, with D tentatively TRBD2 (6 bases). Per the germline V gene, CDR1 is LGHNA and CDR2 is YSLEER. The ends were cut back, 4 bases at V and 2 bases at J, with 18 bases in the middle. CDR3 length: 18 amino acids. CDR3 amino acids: CASSPYTGPGAGANVLTF. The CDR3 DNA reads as TGCGCCAGCAGCCCCTATACCGGGCCGGGGGCTGGGGCCAACGTCCTGACTTTC.

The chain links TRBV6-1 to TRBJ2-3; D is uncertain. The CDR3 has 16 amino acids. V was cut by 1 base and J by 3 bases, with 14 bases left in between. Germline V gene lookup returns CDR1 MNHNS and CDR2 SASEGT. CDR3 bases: TGTGCCAGCAGTGAAGGTGGAGCTTCCTTTACAGATACGCAGTATTTT. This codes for CASSEGGASFTDTQYF.

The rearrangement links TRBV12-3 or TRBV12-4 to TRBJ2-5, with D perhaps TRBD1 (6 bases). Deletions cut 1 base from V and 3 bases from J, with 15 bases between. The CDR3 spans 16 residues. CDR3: CASSLGQANAKETQYF. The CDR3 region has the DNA TGTGCCAGCAGTTTAGGACAGGCCAATGCGAAAGAGACCCAGTACTTC.

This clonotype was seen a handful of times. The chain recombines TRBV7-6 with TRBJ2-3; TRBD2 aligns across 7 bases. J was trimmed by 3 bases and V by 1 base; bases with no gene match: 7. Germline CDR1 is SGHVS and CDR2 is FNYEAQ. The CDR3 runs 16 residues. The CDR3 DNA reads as TGTGCCAGCAGCTTAGTGGTGGGAGGGCCGACAGATACGCAGTATTTT. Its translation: CASSLVVGGPTDTQYF. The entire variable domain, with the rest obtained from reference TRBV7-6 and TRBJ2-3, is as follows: GAGVSQSPRYKVTKRGQDVALRCDPISGHVSLYWYRQALGQGPEFLTYFNYEAQQDKSGLPNDRFSAERPEGSISTLTIQRTEQRDSAMYRCASSLVVGGPTDTQYFGPGTRLTVL.

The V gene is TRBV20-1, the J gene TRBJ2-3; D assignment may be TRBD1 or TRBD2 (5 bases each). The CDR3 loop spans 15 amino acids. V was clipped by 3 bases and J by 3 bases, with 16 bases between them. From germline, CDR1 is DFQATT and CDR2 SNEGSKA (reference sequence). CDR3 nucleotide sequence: TGCAGTGCTAGGAGCCCCAGGGAGCGGACAGATACGCAGTATTTT. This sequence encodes CSARSPRERTDTQYF.

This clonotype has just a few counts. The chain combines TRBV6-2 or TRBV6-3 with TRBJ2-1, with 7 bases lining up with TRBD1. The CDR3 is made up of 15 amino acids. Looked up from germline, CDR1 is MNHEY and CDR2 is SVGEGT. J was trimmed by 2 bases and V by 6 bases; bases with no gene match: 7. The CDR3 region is CASRPTGQPYNEQFF. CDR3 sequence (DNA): TGTGCCAGCAGACCTACGGGACAGCCCTACAATGAGCAGTTCTTC.

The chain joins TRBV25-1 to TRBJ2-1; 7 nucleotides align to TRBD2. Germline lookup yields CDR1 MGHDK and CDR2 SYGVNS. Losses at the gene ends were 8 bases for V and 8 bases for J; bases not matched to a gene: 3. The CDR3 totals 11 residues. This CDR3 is CASGGGDEQFF. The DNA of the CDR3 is TGTGCCAGCGGGGGGGGGGATGAGCAGTTCTTC.

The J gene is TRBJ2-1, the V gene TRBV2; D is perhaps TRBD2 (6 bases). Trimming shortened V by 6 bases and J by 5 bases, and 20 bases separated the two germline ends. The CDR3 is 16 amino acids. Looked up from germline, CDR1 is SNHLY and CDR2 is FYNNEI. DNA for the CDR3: TGTGCCAGCAGCCCACCCATAGCGGAACTTAACAATGAGCAGTTCTTC. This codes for CASSPPIAELNNEQFF.

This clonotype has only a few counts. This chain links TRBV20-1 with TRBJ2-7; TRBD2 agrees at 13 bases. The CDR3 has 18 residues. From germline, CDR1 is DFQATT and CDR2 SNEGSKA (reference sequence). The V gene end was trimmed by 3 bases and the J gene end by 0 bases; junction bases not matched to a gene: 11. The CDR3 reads CSASSPGLAGLSSYEQYF. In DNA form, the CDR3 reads TGCAGTGCTAGCTCCCCGGGACTAGCGGGACTGAGCTCCTACGAGCAGTACTTC.

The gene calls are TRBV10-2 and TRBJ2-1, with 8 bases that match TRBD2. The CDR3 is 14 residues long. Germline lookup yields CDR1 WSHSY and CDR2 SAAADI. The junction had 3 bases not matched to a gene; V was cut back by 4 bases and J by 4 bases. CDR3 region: CASSGLASYNEQFF. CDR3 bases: TGCGCCAGCAGTGGACTAGCGTCTTACAATGAGCAGTTCTTC.

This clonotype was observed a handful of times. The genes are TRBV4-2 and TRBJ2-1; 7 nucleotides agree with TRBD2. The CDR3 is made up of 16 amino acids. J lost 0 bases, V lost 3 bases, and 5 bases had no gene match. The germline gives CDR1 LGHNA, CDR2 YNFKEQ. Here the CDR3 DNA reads TGTGCCAGCAGCCAGGGGCTAGCGGCCTCCTACAATGAGCAGTTCTTC. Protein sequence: CASSQGLAASYNEQFF.

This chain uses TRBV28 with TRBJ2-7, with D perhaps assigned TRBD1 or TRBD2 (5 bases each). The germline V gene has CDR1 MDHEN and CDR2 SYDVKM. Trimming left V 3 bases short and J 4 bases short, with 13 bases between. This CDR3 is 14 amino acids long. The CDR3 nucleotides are TGTGCCAGCAGTTTGACCGGGACGACATACGAGCAGTACTTC. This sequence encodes CASSLTGTTYEQYF. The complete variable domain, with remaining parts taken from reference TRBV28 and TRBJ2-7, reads DVKVTQSSRYLVKRTGEKVFLECVQDMDHENMFWYRQDPGLGLRLIYFSYDVKMKEKGDIPEGYSVSREKKERFSLILESASTNQTSMYLCASSLTGTTYEQYFGPGTRLTVT.

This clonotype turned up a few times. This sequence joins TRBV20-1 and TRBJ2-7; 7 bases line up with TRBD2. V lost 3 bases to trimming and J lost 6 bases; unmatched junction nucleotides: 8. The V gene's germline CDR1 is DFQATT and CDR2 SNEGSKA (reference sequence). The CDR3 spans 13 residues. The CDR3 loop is CSASGRERSEQYF. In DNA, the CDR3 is TGCAGTGCTAGTGGGCGGGAGAGGTCCGAGCAGTACTTC.

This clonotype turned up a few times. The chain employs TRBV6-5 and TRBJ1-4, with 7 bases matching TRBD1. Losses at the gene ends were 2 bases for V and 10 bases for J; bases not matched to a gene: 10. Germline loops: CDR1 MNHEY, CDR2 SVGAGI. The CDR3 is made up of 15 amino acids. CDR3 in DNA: TGTGCCAGCAGTTACACTGCGGACAGGTCGGGAAAACTGTTTTTT. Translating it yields CASSYTADRSGKLFF.